This entry lists 28 T cell receptor beta chains sequenced from one sample in a study of cytomegalovirus exposure and HLA in healthy donors. The primer mix had 60 Vbeta and 13 Jbeta primers. Assay used: immunoSEQ multiplex PCR; TCRdb lists only in-frame clones, some missing. The data show some 190,000 clones, approximately 82% seen once. Sample: PBMCs. These receptors all stem from a man aged 35-49 years in good health and CMV-seropositive.

The chain links TRBV11-2 to TRBJ2-1, with 7 bases fitting TRBD2. CDR3 length: 15 amino acids. J lost 0 bases, V lost 5 bases, and 4 bases had no gene match. Germline CDR1 is SGHAT and CDR2 is FQNNGV. CDR3 protein: CASSAGTNSYNEQFF. The CDR3 DNA reads as TGTGCCAGCAGCGCCGGGACTAACTCCTACAATGAGCAGTTCTTC.

This chain joins TRBV7-8 and TRBJ2-1; D not certain. Germline V gene sequence: CDR1 SGHVS, CDR2 FQNEAQ. The ends were cut back, 5 bases at V and 1 base at J, with 15 bases in the middle. The CDR3 is 16 residues long. CDR3: CASSLPGDPSYNEQFF. The CDR3 coding sequence is TGTGCCAGCAGCCTTCCTGGAGACCCTTCCTACAATGAGCAGTTCTTC.

V and J are TRBV6-5 and TRBJ2-5; 13 bases agree with TRBD2. V lost 6 bases to trimming and J lost 5 bases; unmatched junction nucleotides: 6. Germline V gene sequence: CDR1 MNHEY, CDR2 SVGAGI. This CDR3 has 15 amino acids. The CDR3 DNA is TGTGCCAGCAGCAGACTAGCGGGAGGTACCGAGACCCAGTACTTC. This codes for CASSRLAGGTETQYF.

The gene calls are TRBV11-3 and TRBJ2-7, with D hard to call. The CDR3 consists of 12 residues. Germline CDR1 and CDR2: SGHNT and YENEEA. V was clipped by 4 bases and J by 2 bases, with 6 bases between them. The CDR3 is CASSSGPYEQYF. Here the CDR3 DNA reads TGTGCCAGCAGCTCTGGCCCCTACGAGCAGTACTTC.

This clone was detected only once. The gene calls are TRBV4-1 and TRBJ1-2, with TRBD1 matching 7 bases. CDR1 MGHRA and CDR2 YSYEKL come from the germline V gene. J gave up 4 bases and V 2 bases, and 7 bases lay outside the gene matches. This CDR3 comprises 15 residues. CDR3 bases: TGCGCCAGCAGCCAACAACAGGGGAGAACCTATGGCTACACCTTC. This gives the protein CASSQQQGRTYGYTF.

This rearrangement joins TRBV30 to TRBJ2-2; 11 nucleotides line up with TRBD2. With 0 bases clipped from V and 5 bases from J, the junction kept 2 bases outside the gene matches. CDR3 size: 15 residues. The germline V gene encodes CDR1 GTSNPN and CDR2 SVGIG (reference sequence). CDR3 loop: CAWSVLAGVTGELFF. CDR3 bases: TGTGCCTGGAGTGTACTAGCGGGAGTTACCGGGGAGCTGTTTTTT.

The chain combines TRBV6-5 with TRBJ1-3; D is uncertain. CDR3 length: 14 residues. Per the germline V gene, CDR1 is MNHEY and CDR2 is SVGAGI. Between the trimmed V and J ends, which lost 5 bases and 3 bases, there was a span of 11 bases. The CDR3: CASSPPGSGNTIYF. CDR3 DNA sequence: TGTGCCAGCAGTCCACCGGGGAGTGGAAACACCATATATTTT.

The CDR3 DNA follows: TGCGCCAGCAGCGGTAGGGGGCCTCCTACTAACACCATATATTTT. Protein: CASSGRGPPTNTIYF. The genes are TRBV5-1 and TRBJ1-3, with 7 bases fitting TRBD1. V dropped 4 bases and J dropped 7; count of bases not matched to a gene: 11. Germline V gene lookup returns CDR1 SGHRS and CDR2 YFSETQ. The length of the CDR3 is 15 residues.

The chain uses TRBV5-6 and TRBJ2-5; 8 nucleotides agree with TRBD1. The J call is in doubt because the DNA end fits TRBJ2-7 better. CDR3 length: 13 residues. Germline CDR1 reads SGHDT; CDR2 reads YYEEEE. The CDR3: CARRQGASGEQYF. The CDR3 nucleotides are TGTGCCCGGAGGCAGGGGGCCTCGGGCGAGCAGTACTTC.

V is TRBV5-1 and J is TRBJ2-7; 11 positions agree with TRBD1. Germline V gene sequence: CDR1 SGHRS, CDR2 YFSETQ. The CDR3 is 15 amino acids. The trim removed 3 bases at V and 2 bases at J, leaving 4 bases unmatched. CDR3 nucleotides: TGCGCCAGCAGCTGGGGGACAGGGGGTACCTACGAGCAGTACTTC. It encodes CASSWGTGGTYEQYF.

The DNA for the CDR3 is TGTGCCAGCAGTGTACAGGGAACGACAAACATTCAGTACTTC. As protein: CASSVQGTTNIQYF. The V and J genes are TRBV6-1 and TRBJ2-4; D perhaps matches TRBD1 (6 bases). Trimming took 4 bases from V and 6 from J, leaving 13 bases between them. CDR1 is MNHNS, CDR2 SASEGT, per germline. The length of the CDR3 is 14 residues.

This clone has just one count. The rearrangement uses TRBV9 and TRBJ2-2; 11 nucleotides line up with TRBD2. The J segment lost 5 bases and the V segment lost 2 bases, leaving 5 bases of the junction unmatched. Germline V lookup: CDR1 SGDLS, CDR2 YYNGEE. The length of the CDR3 is 16 residues. In nucleotides, the CDR3 is TGTGCCAGCAGCGTTGGTCCTAGCGGGGGGACCGGGGAGCTGTTTTTT. Protein sequence: CASSVGPSGGTGELFF.

In nucleotides, the CDR3 is TGTGCCAGCAGCACCGGGACAGGGTACAATGAGCAGTTCTTC. Translated, it gives CASSTGTGYNEQFF. The rearrangement links TRBV9 to TRBJ2-1; 9 nucleotides match TRBD1. Germline V CDR1 and CDR2: SGDLS, YYNGEE. V was pared by 4 bases and J by 4 bases, with 3 bases of the junction left unmatched. The CDR3 consists of 14 residues.

This clone has a single count. This sequence joins TRBV28 and TRBJ1-6, with TRBD1 identical over 8 bases. V lost 8 bases, J lost 9 bases, and 12 bases stayed unmatched. The V gene's germline CDR1 is MDHEN and CDR2 SYDVKM. The CDR3 contains 15 residues. CDR3 DNA sequence: TGTGCCAGCCGCCCCCGGACAGGGAGTTCTTCACCCCTCCACTTT. It yields the protein CASRPRTGSSSPLHF.

This sequence joins TRBV28 and TRBJ1-2; weak D call: TRBD1 (6 bases). CDR1 MDHEN and CDR2 SYDVKM come from the germline V gene. CDR3 length: 16 residues. Trimming removed 8 bases at V and 5 bases at J, with 24 bases between. The CDR3 DNA reads TGTGCCAGCTCCCGGGACATCCGAGGATTAGGTTATGGCTACACCTTC. Its translation: CASSRDIRGLGYGYTF.

V is TRBV7-2 and J is TRBJ2-2; the match to TRBD2 covers 9 bases. Germline V gene sequence: CDR1 SGHTA, CDR2 FQGNSA. The CDR3 contains 14 residues. After removal of 4 bases from V and 7 bases from J, the junction contained 4 bases not matched to a gene. CDR3 in amino acids: CASSWGLAIGELFF. The CDR3, as DNA: TGTGCCAGCAGCTGGGGACTAGCTATCGGGGAGCTGTTTTTT.

The chain employs TRBV9 and TRBJ2-7, with 7 bases fitting TRBD2. The germline V gene encodes CDR1 SGDLS and CDR2 YYNGEE. With V trimmed by 0 bases and J by 2 bases, 5 bases remained unmatched. The CDR3 length is 15 residues. CDR3 amino acids: CASSVERGGPYEQYF. CDR3 coding DNA: TGTGCCAGCAGCGTAGAGCGGGGCGGGCCCTACGAGCAGTACTTC.

The V and J genes are TRBV7-8 and TRBJ1-5, with 10 bases that match TRBD1. There are 14 residues in the CDR3. Germline assignment: CDR1 SGHVS and CDR2 FQNEAQ. Unmatched junction bases numbered 4, after V lost 4 bases and J lost 7 bases. CDR3 in DNA: TGTGCCAGCAGCTCGGACAGGGGGACGCAGCCCCAGCATTTT. This sequence encodes CASSSDRGTQPQHF.

The chain joins TRBV7-2 to TRBJ1-5; D may be TRBD1 (6 bases). The V end was cut by 1 base, the J end by 5 bases, with 15 bases between. The germline gives CDR1 SGHTA, CDR2 FQGNSA. The CDR3 covers 16 residues. The CDR3 DNA reads TGTGCCAGCAGCTTAGTGTTGGGGGCGAGGGATCAGCCCCAGCATTTT. Translated: CASSLVLGARDQPQHF.

This clone was detected only once. This chain connects TRBV29-1 to TRBJ1-1; 10 bases align to TRBD1. The CDR3 is 13 amino acids. The trim removed 5 bases at V and 7 bases at J, leaving 7 bases unmatched. Germline V lookup: CDR1 SQVTM, CDR2 ANQGSEA. CDR3 nucleotide sequence: TGCAGCGTTCGTCAGAGGGACAGGGGTGAAGCTTTCTTT. It codes for CSVRQRDRGEAFF.

The J gene is TRBJ2-5, the V gene TRBV9, with D tentatively TRBD2 (6 bases). Germline V gene data show CDR1 as SGDLS and CDR2 as YYNGEE. Trimming shortened V by 7 bases and J by 5 bases, and 21 bases separated the two germline ends. The CDR3 length is 15 residues. In DNA form, the CDR3 reads TGTGCCAGCTCCCTACCGGAGGGGAGGCGGGAGACCCAGTACTTC. It translates to CASSLPEGRRETQYF. The variable domain in full, completed from reference TRBV9 and TRBJ2-5, reads DSGVTQTPKHLITATGQRVTLRCSPRSGDLSVYWYQQSLDQGLQFLIQYYNGEERAKGNILERFSAQQFPDLHSELNLSSLELGDSALYFCASSLPEGRRETQYFGPGTRLLVL.

The rearrangement links TRBV18 to TRBJ1-1; TRBD1 matches 12 bases. The CDR3 runs 17 residues. The germline gives CDR1 KGHSH, CDR2 LQKENI. Trimming removed 0 bases from V and 10 bases from J; junction bases left unmatched: 12. CDR3 loop: CASSPPSPGQGAMRAFF. The CDR3 region has the DNA TGTGCCAGCTCACCACCGAGCCCGGGACAGGGGGCCATGAGAGCTTTCTTT.

V is TRBV7-8 and J is TRBJ2-7, with D perhaps matching TRBD1 (5 bases). Per germline, CDR1 SGHVS and CDR2 FQNEAQ. Trimming removed 1 base from V and 0 bases from J, with 10 bases in between. The CDR3 totals 15 residues. The CDR3 loop reads CASSLGRASSYEQYF. The CDR3 DNA follows: TGTGCCAGCAGCTTAGGCAGGGCGAGCTCCTACGAGCAGTACTTC. The whole variable domain, remainder taken from reference TRBV7-8 and TRBJ2-7, is GAGVSQSPRYKVAKRGQDVALRCDPISGHVSLFWYQQALGQGPEFLTYFQNEAQLDKSGLPSDRFFAERPEGSVSTLKIQRTQQEDSAVYLCASSLGRASSYEQYFGPGTRLTVT.

V and J are TRBV4-3 and TRBJ2-7; the D gene is possibly TRBD2 (6 bases). Germline V gene lookup returns CDR1 LGHNA and CDR2 YSLEER. The V gene lost 0 bases and the J gene lost 6 bases, with 9 bases spanning the gap. This CDR3 spans 13 amino acids. The CDR3 is CASSQDRGSEQYF. The CDR3 coding sequence is TGCGCCAGCAGCCAAGACCGGGGGAGCGAGCAGTACTTC.

V and J are TRBV4-2 and TRBJ1-2, with 9 bases matching TRBD1. After removal of 9 bases from V and 2 bases from J, the junction contained 10 bases not matched to a gene. The CDR3 runs to 15 residues. In germline, CDR1 is LGHNA, CDR2 YNFKEQ. The CDR3 bases are TGTGCCAGTGACCAAACCGGACAGGGGAACTATGGCTACACCTTC. Translated, it gives CASDQTGQGNYGYTF.

This chain joins TRBV6-6 and TRBJ1-1; a weak D match, TRBD1 (6 bases). V dropped 8 bases and J dropped 4 bases, with 17 bases sitting between them. CDR1 is MNHNY, CDR2 SVGAGI, per germline (reference sequence). The CDR3 has 14 residues. CDR3 sequence (DNA): TGTGCCAGCGAAACAGGGCCCTGGGGCACTGAAGCTTTCTTT. The encoded protein is CASETGPWGTEAFF.

This clone was recorded a few times. The chain couples TRBV6-5 to TRBJ2-7; no definite D call. The CDR3 sequence is 11 residues long. Germline V lookup: CDR1 MNHEY, CDR2 SVGAGI. Between the trimmed V and J ends, which lost 7 bases and 5 bases, there was a span of 9 bases. The CDR3 DNA reads TGTGCCAGCACCCGAGGCGACGAGCAGTACTTC. It translates to CASTRGDEQYF.

This chain links TRBV6-1 with TRBJ1-1; D uncertain. The CDR3 is 14 residues long. Germline V gene lookup returns CDR1 MNHNS and CDR2 SASEGT. Trimming removed 1 base from V and 5 bases from J, with 11 bases in between. The CDR3 DNA reads TGTGCCAGCAGTGAAGGGCAGGCTCCTACTGAAGCTTTCTTT. Its translation: CASSEGQAPTEAFF.